The 4 T cell receptor beta chains presented below share a single source sample, sequenced in a study of T cell clones after liver transplantation. The protocol was immunoSEQ multiplex PCR, while the TCRdb copy is restricted to in-frame clones and leaves out a portion. The sample shows more than 70,000 clones, over 65% of them seen only once. The material was CD4+ T cells from blood, obtained at the 22-month timepoint. The source of these receptors is a human patient who received a liver transplant. A share of the T cells may be of graft donor origin.

The chain combines TRBV28 with TRBJ2-3, with D unresolved. CDR3 length equals 13 residues. V gave up 6 bases and J gave up 0 bases, with 7 bases separating them. Per germline, CDR1 MDHEN and CDR2 SYDVKM. The CDR3 region has the DNA TGTGCCAGCAGACCCGGGAGCACAGATACGCAGTATTTT. Amino acid sequence: CASRPGSTDTQYF.

The CDR3 DNA reads as TGTGCCAGCAGTATTTTGTCCAGGGACACTGAAGCTTTCTTT. This codes for CASSILSRDTEAFF. The rearrangement joins TRBV6-6 to TRBJ1-1, with D maybe TRBD1 (5 bases). The CDR3 runs to 14 residues. Germline assignment: CDR1 MNHNY and CDR2 SVGAGI (reference sequence). The V gene lost 5 bases and the J gene lost 3 bases, with 13 bases spanning the gap.

This rearrangement joins TRBV5-1 to TRBJ2-3; 9 bases map to TRBD2. The trim removed 3 bases at V and 4 bases at J, leaving 12 bases unmatched. The CDR3 extends over 17 amino acids. Germline CDR1 and CDR2: SGHRS and YFSETQ. This CDR3 is CASSWFAGGRGPDTQYF. The CDR3 nucleotides are TGCGCCAGCAGCTGGTTTGCGGGAGGGCGCGGGCCAGATACGCAGTATTTT.

The chain combines TRBV18 with TRBJ1-5, with a tentative D call TRBD1 (5 bases). Germline CDR1 is KGHSH and CDR2 is LQKENI. The CDR3 sequence is 14 residues long. V was trimmed by 2 bases and J by 7 bases, leaving 12 bases between them. The CDR3 spells CASSPSGGDQPQHF. In nucleotides, the CDR3 is TGTGCCAGCTCACCATCGGGGGGGGACCAGCCCCAGCATTTT.